The source of this T cell receptor beta chain is a study of spatial heterogeneity in lung cancer. As for the study in general: Detected beta-chain sequences consistently exceeded alpha-chain sequences. Study results and caveats: Detection of ubiquitous tumor TCRs in blood was higher at resection than follow-up.

Noted time point: sample taken at primary tumor resection. Sequencing of whole RNA from tumor, nontumor lung or frozen PBMC involved no sorting. This clonotype was detected ten times or more. The antigen is undetermined. The CDR3 has 14 residues. Germline assignment: CDR1 SGHRS and CDR2 YFSETQ. Trimming left V 4 bases short and J 3 bases short, with 13 bases between. Individual TCR cDNA molecules each bore their own unique molecular identifier. Each CDR3 protein is one row after TCRdb ran MiXCR on the 5' RACE reads. The sample contains 20,000 to 25,000 distinct CDR3 sequences, about 7% of which appear only once.

Sequenced here: PBMCs, sampled at surgery. This rearrangement joins TRBV5-1 to TRBJ1-1, with D uncertain. This receptor was taken from a male donor with early-stage non-small cell lung cancer. The CDR3 region has the DNA TGCGCCAGCAGCCGGAGCCCGGGGTACACTGAAGCTTTCTTT. Its protein product is CASSRSPGYTEAFF. Filled out from reference TRBV5-1 and TRBJ1-1, the complete variable domain reads KAGVTQTPRYLIKTRGQQVTLSCSPISGHRSVSWYQQTPGQGLQFLFEYFSETQRNKGNFPGRFSGRQFSNSRSEMNVSTLELGDSALYLCASSRSPGYTEAFFGQGTRLTVV.